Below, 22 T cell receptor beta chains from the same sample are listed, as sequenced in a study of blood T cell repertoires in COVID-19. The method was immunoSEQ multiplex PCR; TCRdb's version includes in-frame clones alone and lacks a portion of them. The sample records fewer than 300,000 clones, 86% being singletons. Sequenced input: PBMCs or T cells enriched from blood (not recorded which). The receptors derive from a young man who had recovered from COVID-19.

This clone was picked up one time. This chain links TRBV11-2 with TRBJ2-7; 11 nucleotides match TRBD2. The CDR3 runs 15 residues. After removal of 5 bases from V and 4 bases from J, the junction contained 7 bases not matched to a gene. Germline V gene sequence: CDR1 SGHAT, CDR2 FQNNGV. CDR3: CASSRDLAGGYEQYF. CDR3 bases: TGTGCCAGCAGCCGGGACCTAGCGGGGGGTTACGAGCAGTACTTC.

CDR3 DNA: TGTGCCAGCAGTGAAGCGAGGTACAATGAGCAGTTCTTC. Its translation is CASSEARYNEQFF. The chain is built from TRBV6-1 and TRBJ2-1; D is unclear. Between the trimmed V and J ends, which lost 0 bases and 4 bases, there was a span of 4 bases. The CDR3 is made up of 13 amino acids. The germline V gene encodes CDR1 MNHNS and CDR2 SASEGT.

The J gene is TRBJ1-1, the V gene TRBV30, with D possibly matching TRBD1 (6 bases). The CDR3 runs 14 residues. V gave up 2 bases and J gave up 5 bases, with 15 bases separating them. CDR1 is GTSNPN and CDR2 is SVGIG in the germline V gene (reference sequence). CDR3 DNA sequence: TGTGCCTGGAGTTGGAAGGACAGAATAACTGAAGCTTTCTTT. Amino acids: CAWSWKDRITEAFF.

CDR3 DNA sequence: TGTGCCAGCAGTTTAGGTTCTGATACGCAGTATTTT. Encoded protein: CASSLGSDTQYF. V gene TRBV12-3 or TRBV12-4 combines with J gene TRBJ2-3; D call uncertain. The CDR3 length is 12 residues. Trimming left V 1 base short and J 6 bases short, with 5 bases between.

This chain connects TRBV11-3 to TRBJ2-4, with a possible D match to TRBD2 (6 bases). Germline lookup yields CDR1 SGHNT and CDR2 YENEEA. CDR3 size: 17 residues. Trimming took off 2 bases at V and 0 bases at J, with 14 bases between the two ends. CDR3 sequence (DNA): TGTGCCAGCAGCTTAATCGGGGGTGGGGTAGCCAAAAACATTCAGTACTTC. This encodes CASSLIGGGVAKNIQYF.

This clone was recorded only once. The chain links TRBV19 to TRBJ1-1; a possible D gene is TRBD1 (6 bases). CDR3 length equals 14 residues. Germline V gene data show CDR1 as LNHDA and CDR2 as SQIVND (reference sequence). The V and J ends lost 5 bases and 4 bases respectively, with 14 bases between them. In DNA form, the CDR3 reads TGTGCCAGTAGTGGGAACAGGGTTTCCACTGAAGCTTTCTTT. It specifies CASSGNRVSTEAFF.

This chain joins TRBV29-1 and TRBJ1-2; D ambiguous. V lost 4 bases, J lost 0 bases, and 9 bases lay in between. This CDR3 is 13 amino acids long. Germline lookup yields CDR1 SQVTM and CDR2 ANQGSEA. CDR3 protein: CSVVTASNYGYTF. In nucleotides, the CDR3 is TGCAGCGTTGTCACAGCTTCTAACTATGGCTACACCTTC.

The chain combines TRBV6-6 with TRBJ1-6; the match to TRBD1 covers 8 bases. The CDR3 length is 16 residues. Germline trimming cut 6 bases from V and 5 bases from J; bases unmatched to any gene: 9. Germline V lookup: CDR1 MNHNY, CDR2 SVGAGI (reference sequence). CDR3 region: CASRPGQALHNSPLHF. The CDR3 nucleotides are TGTGCCAGCAGACCGGGACAGGCCCTTCATAATTCACCCCTCCACTTT.

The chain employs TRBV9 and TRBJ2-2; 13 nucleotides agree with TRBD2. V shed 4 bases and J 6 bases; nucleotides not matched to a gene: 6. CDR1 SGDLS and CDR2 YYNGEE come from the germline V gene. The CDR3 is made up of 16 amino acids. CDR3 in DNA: TGTGCCAGCAGCTCCGGACTAGCGGGAGTCTCCGGGGAGCTGTTTTTT. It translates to CASSSGLAGVSGELFF.

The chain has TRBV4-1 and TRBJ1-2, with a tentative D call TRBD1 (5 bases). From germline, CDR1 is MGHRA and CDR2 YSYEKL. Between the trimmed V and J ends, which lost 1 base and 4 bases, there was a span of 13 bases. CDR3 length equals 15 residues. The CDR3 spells CASSQGFGGLYGYTF. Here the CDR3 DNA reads TGCGCCAGCAGCCAAGGCTTTGGGGGACTCTATGGCTACACCTTC.

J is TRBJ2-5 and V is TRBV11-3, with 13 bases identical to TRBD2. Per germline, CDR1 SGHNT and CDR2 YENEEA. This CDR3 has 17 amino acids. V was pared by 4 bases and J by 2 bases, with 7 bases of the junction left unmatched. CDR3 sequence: CASSYGLAGAEQETQYF. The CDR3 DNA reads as TGTGCCAGCAGCTATGGACTAGCGGGGGCCGAACAAGAGACCCAGTACTTC.

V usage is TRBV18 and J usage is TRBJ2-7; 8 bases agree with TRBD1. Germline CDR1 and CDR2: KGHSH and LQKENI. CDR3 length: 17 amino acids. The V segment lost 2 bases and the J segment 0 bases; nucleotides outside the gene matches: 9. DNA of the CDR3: TGTGCCAGCTCACCAAAGTCAGGGACAGGTTACTCCTACGAGCAGTACTTC. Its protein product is CASSPKSGTGYSYEQYF. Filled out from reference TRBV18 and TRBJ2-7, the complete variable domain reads NAGVMQNPRHLVRRRGQEARLRCSPMKGHSHVYWYRQLPEEGLKFMVYLQKENIIDESGMPKERFSAEFPKEGPSILRIQQVVRGDSAAYFCASSPKSGTGYSYEQYFGPGTRLTVT.

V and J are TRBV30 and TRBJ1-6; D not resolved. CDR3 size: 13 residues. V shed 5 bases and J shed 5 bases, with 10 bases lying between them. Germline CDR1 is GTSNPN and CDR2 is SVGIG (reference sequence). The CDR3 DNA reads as TGTGCCTGGGTCAGGAAAAATAATTCACCCCTCCACTTT. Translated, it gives CAWVRKNNSPLHF.

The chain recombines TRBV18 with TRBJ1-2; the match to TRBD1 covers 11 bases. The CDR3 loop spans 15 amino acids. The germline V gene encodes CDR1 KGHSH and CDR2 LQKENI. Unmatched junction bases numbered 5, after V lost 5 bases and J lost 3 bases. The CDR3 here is CASSSGQGGDYGYTF. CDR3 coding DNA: TGTGCCAGCTCATCGGGACAGGGGGGGGACTATGGCTACACCTTC.

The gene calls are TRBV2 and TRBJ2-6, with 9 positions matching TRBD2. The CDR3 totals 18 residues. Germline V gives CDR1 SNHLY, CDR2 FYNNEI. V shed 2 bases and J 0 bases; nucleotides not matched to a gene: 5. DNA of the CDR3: TGTGCCAGCAGTGAAAGGCGGGAGGGCCGCTCTGGGGCCAACGTCCTGACTTTC. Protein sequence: CASSERREGRSGANVLTF.

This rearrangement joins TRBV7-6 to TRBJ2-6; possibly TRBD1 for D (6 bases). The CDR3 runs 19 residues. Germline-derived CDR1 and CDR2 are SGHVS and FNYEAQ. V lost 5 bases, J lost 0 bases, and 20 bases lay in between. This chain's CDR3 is CASSLLSGTHYSGANVLTF. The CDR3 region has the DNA TGTGCCAGCAGCCTCCTCTCCGGGACACATTACTCTGGGGCCAACGTCCTGACTTTC.

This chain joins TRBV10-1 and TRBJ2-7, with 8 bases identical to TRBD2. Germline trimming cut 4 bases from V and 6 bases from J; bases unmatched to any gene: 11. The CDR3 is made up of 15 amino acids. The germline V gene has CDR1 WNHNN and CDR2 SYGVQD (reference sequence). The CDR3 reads CASSGSSGTRSEQYF. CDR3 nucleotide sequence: TGCGCCAGCAGTGGAAGCTCCGGGACTAGATCCGAGCAGTACTTC.

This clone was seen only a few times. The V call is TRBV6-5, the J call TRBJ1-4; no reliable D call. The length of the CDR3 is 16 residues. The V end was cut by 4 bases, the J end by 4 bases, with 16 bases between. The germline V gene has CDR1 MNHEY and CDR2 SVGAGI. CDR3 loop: CASSFLGRENNEKLFF. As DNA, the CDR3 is TGTGCCAGCAGTTTTCTCGGACGGGAAAATAATGAAAAACTGTTTTTT.

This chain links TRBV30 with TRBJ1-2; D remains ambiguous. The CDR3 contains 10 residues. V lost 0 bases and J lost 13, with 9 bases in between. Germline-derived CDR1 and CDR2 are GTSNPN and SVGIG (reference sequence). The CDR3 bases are TGTGCCTGGAGTGTGCAGAGGGCCACCTTC. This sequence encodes CAWSVQRATF.

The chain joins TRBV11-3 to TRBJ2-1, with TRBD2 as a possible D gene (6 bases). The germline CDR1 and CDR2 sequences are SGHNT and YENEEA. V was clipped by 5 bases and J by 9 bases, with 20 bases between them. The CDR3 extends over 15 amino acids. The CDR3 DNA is TGTGCCAGCAGCCGAGGGACTCTCACCGGCGGTGAGCAGTTCTTC. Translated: CASSRGTLTGGEQFF.

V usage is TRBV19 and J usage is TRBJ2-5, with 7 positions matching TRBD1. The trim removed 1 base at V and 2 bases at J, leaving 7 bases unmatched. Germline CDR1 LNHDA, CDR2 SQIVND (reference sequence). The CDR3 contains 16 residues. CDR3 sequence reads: CASSIGEGARQETQYF. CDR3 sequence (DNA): TGTGCCAGTAGTATAGGCGAGGGGGCGCGGCAAGAGACCCAGTACTTC.

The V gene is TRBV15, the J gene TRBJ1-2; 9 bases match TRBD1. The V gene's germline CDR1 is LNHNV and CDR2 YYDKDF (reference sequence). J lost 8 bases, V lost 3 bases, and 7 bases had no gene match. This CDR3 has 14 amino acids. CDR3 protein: CATSRLRTGAGYTF. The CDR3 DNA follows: TGTGCCACCAGCAGGCTCAGGACAGGGGCGGGCTACACCTTC.